The entry that follows covers one TCR beta chain sequence. Its antigen is not identified. This entry belongs to a study of vaccination and CD4 T cells after COVID-19. Across the whole study: Convalescent patients gave post-COVID blood a median approximately 100 days post-diagnosis, range 35 to 161.

Once obtained from cultured CD4+ T cells, the DNA was sequenced using the Oncomine TCR Beta short-read assay. Investigators isolated genomic DNA from cultured CD4+ T cells. Using its own MiXCR run on the PCR reads, TCRdb lists one record per CDR3 protein. The sample holds roughly 15,000 distinct CDR3 sequences, roughly 45% seen once. This CDR3 spans 16 amino acids. CDR1 and CDR2 from the germline V gene are DFQATT and SNEGSKA (reference sequence). The V and J ends lost 7 bases and 1 base, in that order; junction bases with no gene match: 7. The treatment: approximately nine-day PBMC culture with coronavirus spike peptide pools or control peptides (ViraFEST assay). Fresh IL-2 medium was used to replace half of the medium on days 3 and 7.

The receptor was isolated from a human donor who received a COVID-19 vaccine. The chain couples TRBV20-1 to TRBJ2-5, with TRBD2 matching 15 bases. Sample: CD4+ T cells from blood, cultured in vitro, taken before SARS-CoV-2 vaccination. The chain's CDR3 is CSVRTSGGAIQETQYF. The CDR3 DNA reads as TGCAGTGTCCGGACTAGCGGGGGGGCCATCCAAGAGACCCAGTACTTC.